The 28 T cell receptor beta chains listed next were all sequenced from one sample in a study of blood T cell repertoires in COVID-19. Generated by immunoSEQ multiplex PCR, the TCRdb table keeps only in-frame clones and is missing some. The sample comprises 90,000 to 100,000 clones, less than 85% of which are singletons, and 11% rests with the top ten. Sequenced sample: peripheral blood. The receptors here all came from a man in his 70s with active or convalescent COVID-19.

CDR3 residues: CASSPTGGWDTEAFF. The CDR3 nucleotides are TGTGCCAGCTCACCTACAGGGGGCTGGGACACTGAAGCTTTCTTT. This chain uses TRBV18 with TRBJ1-1, with TRBD1 matching over 9 bases. Per germline, CDR1 KGHSH and CDR2 LQKENI. The J segment lost 3 bases and the V segment lost 3 bases, leaving 5 bases of the junction unmatched. The CDR3 loop spans 15 amino acids.

This clone was recorded once. The chain combines TRBV7-2 with TRBJ2-2, with 12 bases identical to TRBD2. V lost 5 bases and J lost 7; bases outside the gene matches: 8. CDR1 and CDR2 (germline): SGHTA, FQGNSA. The CDR3 has 16 residues. The CDR3 DNA reads TGTGCCAGCAGCCGCACTAGCGGGGGGCGGGACGGGGAGCTGTTTTTT. It codes for CASSRTSGGRDGELFF.

This clone has just one count. The chain employs TRBV15 and TRBJ1-4; 10 nucleotides agree with TRBD1. Germline CDR1 LNHNV, CDR2 YYDKDF (reference sequence). V was pared by 5 bases and J by 7 bases, with 7 bases of the junction left unmatched. CDR3 size: 15 residues. CDR3 region: CATSFRTGGGEKLFF. The CDR3 bases are TGTGCCACCAGCTTCCGGACAGGGGGAGGTGAAAAACTGTTTTTT.

This clone has a single count. This sequence joins TRBV7-2 and TRBJ1-2; TRBD1 might be the D (6 bases). Germline CDR1 and CDR2: SGHTA and FQGNSA. CDR3 length: 13 amino acids. Trimming took off 3 bases at V and 6 bases at J, with 11 bases between the two ends. CDR3 sequence (DNA): TGTGCCAGCAGCTTTTCAGGGGTCCATGGCTACACCTTC. Protein product: CASSFSGVHGYTF.

The chain carries TRBV27 and TRBJ2-7; D gene unclear. Germline-derived CDR1 and CDR2 are MNHEY and SMNVEV (reference sequence). Trimming took off 3 bases at V and 5 bases at J, with 20 bases between the two ends. CDR3 length: 16 amino acids. The CDR3 DNA sequence: TGTGCCAGCAGTTTGGTGTCCACAGTTCCTGGCCACGAGCAGTACTTC. It specifies CASSLVSTVPGHEQYF.

V usage is TRBV7-2 and J usage is TRBJ1-2, with a possible D match to TRBD1 (6 bases). CDR1 SGHTA and CDR2 FQGNSA come from the germline V gene. The CDR3 has 14 residues. V lost 6 bases and J 4 bases, leaving 15 bases between the germline ends. CDR3 nucleotide sequence: TGTGCCAGCAGTACTCGGACAGCCGCCTATGGCTACACCTTC. Amino acid sequence: CASSTRTAAYGYTF.

The gene calls are TRBV4-1 and TRBJ1-2; the D is unclear. V was shortened by 0 bases and J by 4 bases, with 12 bases between the two germline ends. The CDR3 totals 15 residues. CDR1 and CDR2 (germline): MGHRA, YSYEKL. The DNA for the CDR3 is TGCGCCAGCAGCCAAGATTCACCGGGATTCTATGGCTACACCTTC. Translation gives CASSQDSPGFYGYTF.

The rearrangement links TRBV7-9 to TRBJ2-3; 9 bases line up with TRBD2. The CDR3 consists of 13 residues. CDR1 is SEHNR, CDR2 FQNEAQ, per germline (reference sequence). V dropped 8 bases and J dropped 3; count of bases not matched to a gene: 3. This CDR3 is CASGLAGTDTQYF. The CDR3, as DNA: TGTGCCAGCGGTCTAGCGGGGACAGATACGCAGTATTTT.

The chain has TRBV19 and TRBJ2-1, with 8 bases matching TRBD2. This CDR3 has 15 residues. With V trimmed by 4 bases and J by 7 bases, 9 bases remained unmatched. Germline V CDR1 and CDR2: LNHDA, SQIVND (reference sequence). The CDR3 DNA follows: TGTGCCAGTAGTACCTTGGGTAGCGGGATGAATGAGCAGTTCTTC. It encodes CASSTLGSGMNEQFF.

The chain links TRBV28 to TRBJ2-7; 10 positions match TRBD1. V was pared by 7 bases and J by 4 bases, with 7 bases of the junction left unmatched. Germline V lookup: CDR1 MDHEN, CDR2 SYDVKM. The CDR3 has 14 amino acids. Written as DNA, the CDR3 is TGTGCCAGCATTAGACAGGGGGCTTCATACGAGCAGTACTTC. As protein: CASIRQGASYEQYF. Based on the CDR3 plus reference TRBV28 and TRBJ2-7, the full variable domain is DVKVTQSSRYLVKRTGEKVFLECVQDMDHENMFWYRQDPGLGLRLIYFSYDVKMKEKGDIPEGYSVSREKKERFSLILESASTNQTSMYLCASIRQGASYEQYFGPGTRLTVT.

The chain has TRBV11-3 and TRBJ2-3; TRBD2 is a possible D gene (5 bases). The CDR3 runs 16 residues. V gave up 1 base and J gave up 2 bases, with 13 bases separating them. CDR1 and CDR2 from the germline V gene are SGHNT and YENEEA. The CDR3 loop reads CASSLGEYASTDTQYF. The CDR3 nucleotides are TGTGCCAGCAGCTTAGGGGAGTACGCCTCCACAGATACGCAGTATTTT.

This sequence joins TRBV7-3 and TRBJ2-1; a possible D gene is TRBD2 (5 bases). Per germline, CDR1 SGHTA and CDR2 FQGTGA. Trimming cost V 1 base and J 8 bases, with 15 bases left between them. The CDR3 consists of 15 residues. CDR3 region: CASSLMGQPGDEQFF. As DNA, the CDR3 is TGTGCCAGCAGCTTAATGGGCCAGCCCGGGGATGAGCAGTTCTTC.

This rearrangement joins TRBV20-1 to TRBJ2-5; a weak D match, TRBD2 (5 bases). CDR3 length equals 12 residues. Trimming shortened V by 3 bases and J by 3 bases, and 8 bases separated the two germline ends. Looked up from germline, CDR1 is DFQATT and CDR2 is SNEGSKA (reference sequence). The CDR3 sequence is CSASLGEETQYF. CDR3 sequence (DNA): TGCAGTGCTAGTCTCGGGGAAGAGACCCAGTACTTC.

About this clone itself: At one of its ends the junction is not consistent with the germline gene, which may arise from a read error. The rearrangement uses TRBV5-1 and TRBJ1-5, with TRBD1 as a possible D gene (5 bases). Germline loops: CDR1 SGHRS, CDR2 YFSETQ. This CDR3 comprises 14 residues. The CDR3 DNA follows: TGCGCCAGCAGGTTGACAGTTAGCGATCAGCCCCAGCATTTT. As protein: CASRLTVSDQPQHF.

V and J are TRBV11-2 and TRBJ1-2, with TRBD1 identical over 9 bases. The germline V gene encodes CDR1 SGHAT and CDR2 FQNNGV. The CDR3 totals 12 residues. The J segment lost 2 bases and the V segment lost 10 bases, leaving 2 bases of the junction unmatched. The CDR3 here is CATGQGNYGYTF. CDR3 nucleotides: TGTGCCACCGGACAGGGGAACTATGGCTACACCTTC. The full variable domain, in which reference TRBV11-2 and TRBJ1-2 provide the parts outside the CDR3, is EAGVAQSPRYKIIEKRQSVAFWCNPISGHATLYWYQQILGQGPKLLIQFQNNGVVDDSQLPKDRFSAERLKGVDSTLKIQPAKLEDSAVYLCATGQGNYGYTFGSGTRLTVV.

The V and J genes are TRBV5-4 and TRBJ2-5; 16 nucleotides agree with TRBD2. Trimming at V came to 4 bases and at J to 2 bases, leaving 2 bases not matched to a gene. CDR1 and CDR2 from the germline V gene are SGHNT and YYREEE (reference sequence). CDR3 length: 16 residues. The DNA for the CDR3 is TGTGCCAGCAGCCCGGGACTAGCGGGGGGGCAAGAGACCCAGTACTTC. Its protein product is CASSPGLAGGQETQYF.

This rearrangement joins TRBV3-1 (or the pseudogene TRBV3-2) to TRBJ1-3; D not resolved. Deletions cut 0 bases from V and 0 bases from J, with 9 bases between. The length of the CDR3 is 16 residues. Germline V gene sequence: CDR1 LGHDT, CDR2 YNNKEL (reference sequence). CDR3 region: CASSQEVRVSGNTIYF. The CDR3 coding sequence is TGTGCCAGCAGCCAAGAAGTACGAGTCTCTGGAAACACCATATATTTT.

This clone occurred a few times. The chain links TRBV11-2 to TRBJ2-6, with TRBD2 identical over 7 bases. CDR1 SGHAT and CDR2 FQNNGV come from the germline V gene. This CDR3 comprises 15 residues. Losses at the gene ends were 5 bases for V and 2 bases for J; bases not matched to a gene: 3. CDR3 nucleotides: TGTGCCAGCAGCAAGGGAGGGGCTGGGGCCAACGTCCTGACTTTC. It yields the protein CASSKGGAGANVLTF. Full variable domain (rest looked up from reference TRBV11-2 and TRBJ2-6): EAGVAQSPRYKIIEKRQSVAFWCNPISGHATLYWYQQILGQGPKLLIQFQNNGVVDDSQLPKDRFSAERLKGVDSTLKIQPAKLEDSAVYLCASSKGGAGANVLTFGAGSRLTVL.

V gene TRBV7-9 combines with J gene TRBJ2-5; 10 bases are a match to TRBD1. Germline lookup yields CDR1 SEHNR and CDR2 FQNEAQ (reference sequence). The CDR3 contains 15 residues. The V segment lost 5 bases and the J segment 3 bases; nucleotides outside the gene matches: 6. The CDR3 DNA follows: TGTGCCAGCAGCCTCTGGACAGGGGGGGAAGAGACCCAGTACTTC. Translated: CASSLWTGGEETQYF.

This clone appeared once. The chain uses TRBV19 and TRBJ2-5; 9 nucleotides match TRBD2. Unmatched junction bases numbered 7, after V lost 7 bases and J lost 1 base. Germline values: CDR1 LNHDA, CDR2 SQIVND (reference sequence). The length of the CDR3 is 15 residues. Written as DNA, the CDR3 is TGTGCCAGTATGGAAATTAGCGGGGGCCAAGAGACCCAGTACTTC. Protein sequence: CASMEISGGQETQYF. Full variable domain (remainder filled in from reference TRBV19 and TRBJ2-5): DGGITQSPKYLFRKEGQNVTLSCEQNLNHDAMYWYRQDPGQGLRLIYYSQIVNDFQKGDIAEGYSVSREKKESFPLTVTSAQKNPTAFYLCASMEISGGQETQYFGPGTRLLVL.

J is TRBJ2-7 and V is TRBV5-4, with a possible D match to TRBD1 (6 bases). The CDR3 sequence is 14 residues long. V lost 3 bases, J lost 2 bases, and 12 bases lay in between. Germline V gene lookup returns CDR1 SGHNT and CDR2 YYREEE (reference sequence). In DNA form, the CDR3 reads TGTGCCAGCAGCTCCCGAGACAGGACCTACGAGCAGTACTTC. Its protein product is CASSSRDRTYEQYF.

The V gene is TRBV11-2, the J gene TRBJ2-1, with D perhaps TRBD2 (5 bases). Germline V gives CDR1 SGHAT, CDR2 FQNNGV. CDR3 length: 11 amino acids. V lost 5 bases and J 7 bases, leaving 6 bases between the germline ends. The CDR3 reads CASSRTNEQFF. The CDR3 coding sequence is TGTGCCAGCAGCCGGACTAATGAGCAGTTCTTC.

The chain carries TRBV5-1 and TRBJ1-1, with D possibly being TRBD1 (5 bases). CDR1 SGHRS and CDR2 YFSETQ come from the germline V gene. V dropped 4 bases and J dropped 1 base, with 11 bases sitting between them. The CDR3 has 14 amino acids. CDR3 nucleotides: TGCGCCAGCAGCGGGGGGAGTGGGAACACTGAAGCTTTCTTT. Translation: CASSGGSGNTEAFF.

The chain joins TRBV5-1 to TRBJ2-5, with TRBD2 matching over 11 bases. The germline V gene encodes CDR1 SGHRS and CDR2 YFSETQ. The V gene end was trimmed by 4 bases and the J gene end by 7 bases; junction bases not matched to a gene: 12. The CDR3 is made up of 16 amino acids. This CDR3 is CASSTGLAETRWTQYF. The CDR3 DNA sequence: TGCGCCAGCAGCACGGGACTAGCGGAGACAAGATGGACCCAGTACTTC.

The V gene is TRBV9, the J gene TRBJ1-2; D remains unclear. The CDR3 loop spans 13 amino acids. From germline, CDR1 is SGDLS and CDR2 YYNGEE. The V gene lost 4 bases and the J gene lost 8 bases, with 15 bases spanning the gap. CDR3 nucleotide sequence: TGTGCCAGCAGCCCCGCCCGGGTTACGGGCTACACCTTC. It is translated as CASSPARVTGYTF.

V gene TRBV6-5 combines with J gene TRBJ2-5; D is possibly TRBD2 (6 bases). Germline loops: CDR1 MNHEY, CDR2 SVGAGI. V was trimmed by 6 bases and J by 6 bases, leaving 14 bases between them. The CDR3 contains 13 residues. The CDR3 is CASRVEGLQTQYF. In DNA, the CDR3 is TGTGCCAGCAGGGTGGAGGGATTGCAGACCCAGTACTTC.

This clone was counted between two and nine times. The rearrangement joins TRBV11-1 to TRBJ2-5; tentatively, D is TRBD1 (5 bases). Germline V gene lookup returns CDR1 SGHAT and CDR2 FQDESV (reference sequence). This CDR3 region has 13 residues. V was clipped by 3 bases and J by 5 bases, with 10 bases between them. The CDR3 coding sequence is TGTGCCAGCAGCTTTAGCAGGGTCGAGACCCAGTACTTC. Amino acids: CASSFSRVETQYF.

This clone was observed a single time. The CDR3 region has the DNA TGTGCCACCAGTATACAGGGGAACACTGAAGCTTTCTTT. It encodes CATSIQGNTEAFF. The chain has TRBV15 and TRBJ1-1; a weak D match, TRBD1 (6 bases). V lost 6 bases and J lost 1, with 9 bases in between. The germline gives CDR1 LNHNV, CDR2 YYDKDF (reference sequence). This CDR3 is built from 13 residues.